This TCR beta chain came from a study of control samples from healthy donors and cancer patients. The protocol was immunoSEQ multiplex PCR, while the TCRdb copy is restricted to in-frame clones and leaves out a portion. The data show some 76,000 clones, roughly 90% seen once. CDR1 is ENHRY and CDR2 is SYGVKD in the germline V gene. The CDR3 has 14 residues. The trim removed 6 bases at V and 5 bases at J, leaving 6 bases unmatched. The chain uses TRBV10-3 and TRBJ1-4; 7 positions agree with TRBD1. Sequencing was carried out using PBMCs. This receptor was identified in a man between 60 and 75 years old with lung cancer. This CDR3 is CAIRGDSLNEKLFF. The DNA of the CDR3 is TGTGCCATCAGGGGGGACAGTTTAAATGAAAAACTGTTTTTT.